The rows below give T cell receptor beta chains drawn from one sample of a study of cytomegalovirus exposure and HLA in healthy donors. The assay was immunoSEQ multiplex PCR, and TCRdb's table has in-frame clones only and misses some. This sample carries 100,000 or so clones, 50% to 70% of them seen once, and the ten largest clones take less than 4.5%. Input material: PBMCs. The receptors derive from a man aged 25-45 years in good health and CMV-seropositive. CDR3s include the opening cysteine and the closing phenylalanine or tryptophan. The order of the fields is V gene, D gene, clone size, J gene, CDR3 DNA, CDR3 protein. The D gene is left open where the match is weak. The size field is filled for only some rows; it gives once, few, many or a size class.

v_gene: TRBV11-3
d_gene: .
abundance: .
j_gene: TRBJ1-3
CDR3nt: TGTGCCAGCAGCCCTGACACAGGGCGAAGAAACACCATATATTTT
CDR3aa: CASSPDTGRRNTIYF

v_gene: TRBV19
d_gene: .
abundance: few
j_gene: TRBJ2-7
CDR3nt: TGTGCCAGTAGTATATATGGGACACCATCCTACGAGCAGTACTTC
CDR3aa: CASSIYGTPSYEQYF

v_gene: TRBV13
d_gene: .
abundance: .
j_gene: TRBJ2-7
CDR3nt: TGTGCCAGCAGCTTAGCGGGATACGGCTACGAGCAGTACTTC
CDR3aa: CASSLAGYGYEQYF

v_gene: TRBV27
d_gene: TRBD1
abundance: few
j_gene: TRBJ1-1
CDR3nt: TGTGCCAGCAGGGACAGGGGTTTGGGAGCTTTCTTT
CDR3aa: CASRDRGLGAFF

v_gene: TRBV5-1
d_gene: TRBD1
abundance: once
j_gene: TRBJ1-2
CDR3nt: TGCGCCAGCAGCCCCGGGACAGGGGGAGCAGGCTATGGCTACACCTTC
CDR3aa: CASSPGTGGAGYGYTF

v_gene: TRBV6-1
d_gene: .
abundance: .
j_gene: TRBJ2-3
CDR3nt: TGTGCCAGCAGTAGAGATCTCACAGATACGCAGTATTTT
CDR3aa: CASSRDLTDTQYF

v_gene: TRBV6-1
d_gene: .
abundance: few
j_gene: TRBJ1-2
CDR3nt: TGTGCCAGCAGTGCGTCAGGACAGTCTTTCTATGGCTACACCTTC
CDR3aa: CASSASGQSFYGYTF

v_gene: TRBV18
d_gene: TRBD1
abundance: .
j_gene: TRBJ1-2
CDR3nt: TGTGCCAGCTCCCAATCTGGGACAGGGGGCCGTAGCGGCTACACTTTC
CDR3aa: CASSQSGTGGRSGYTF

v_gene: TRBV5-1
d_gene: .
abundance: .
j_gene: TRBJ2-3
CDR3nt: TGCGCCAGCAGACCAGGCCCCGGGGCAGATACGCAGTATTTT
CDR3aa: CASRPGPGADTQYF

v_gene: TRBV6-6
d_gene: .
abundance: .
j_gene: TRBJ2-1
CDR3nt: TGTGCCAGCAGTTCGAGGGGACTTGAGCAGTTCTTC
CDR3aa: CASSSRGLEQFF

v_gene: TRBV11-1
d_gene: .
abundance: .
j_gene: TRBJ2-3
CDR3nt: TGTGCCAGCAGCTCAGATTCAGATACGCAGTATTTT
CDR3aa: CASSSDSDTQYF

v_gene: TRBV7-8
d_gene: TRBD2
abundance: .
j_gene: TRBJ2-7
CDR3nt: TGTGCCAGCAGCCCCCGACTAGCGGGGCCTCGCGAGCAGTACTTC
CDR3aa: CASSPRLAGPREQYF

v_gene: TRBV7-2
d_gene: TRBD2
abundance: few
j_gene: TRBJ2-3
CDR3nt: TGTGCCAGCAGCTCACAACCAGGACTAGCGGGGCCAGATACGCAGTATTTT
CDR3aa: CASSSQPGLAGPDTQYF

v_gene: TRBV18
d_gene: TRBD1
abundance: .
j_gene: TRBJ1-3
CDR3nt: TGTGCCAGCTCACCACCGACAGGGTCGATAGGAAACACCATATATTTT
CDR3aa: CASSPPTGSIGNTIYF

v_gene: TRBV4-1
d_gene: .
abundance: .
j_gene: TRBJ2-7
CDR3nt: TGCGCCAGCAGCCAAGATGAGTTCTACGAGCAGTACTTC
CDR3aa: CASSQDEFYEQYF

v_gene: TRBV11-3
d_gene: .
abundance: few
j_gene: TRBJ1-1
CDR3nt: TGTGCCAGCAGCCTGATGGGGAGCACTGAAGCTTTCTTT
CDR3aa: CASSLMGSTEAFF

v_gene: TRBV10-3
d_gene: .
abundance: .
j_gene: TRBJ1-2
CDR3nt: TGTGCCATCACTGACAGTGCCGCTAACTATGGCTACACCTTC
CDR3aa: CAITDSAANYGYTF

v_gene: TRBV11-1
d_gene: .
abundance: .
j_gene: TRBJ1-1
CDR3nt: TGTGCCAGCAGCTTAGCACAGGGGAACACTGAAGCTTTCTTT
CDR3aa: CASSLAQGNTEAFF

v_gene: TRBV5-1
d_gene: TRBD1
abundance: .
j_gene: TRBJ1-4
CDR3nt: TGCGCCAGCAGCTCGACCAGGGGGGTTAGGGAAAAACTGTTTTTT
CDR3aa: CASSSTRGVREKLFF

v_gene: TRBV4-2
d_gene: .
abundance: .
j_gene: TRBJ2-1
CDR3nt: TGTGCCAGCAGCCAAGAGTTCTCGGGGGTTTATTACAATGAGCAGTTCTTC
CDR3aa: CASSQEFSGVYYNEQFF

v_gene: TRBV11-3
d_gene: TRBD2
abundance: .
j_gene: TRBJ2-2
CDR3nt: TGTGCCAGCAGCTTCGACCAGCGGGGGGTAGTGGAGCTGTTTTTT
CDR3aa: CASSFDQRGVVELFF

v_gene: TRBV10-1
d_gene: TRBD1
abundance: .
j_gene: TRBJ1-6
CDR3nt: TGCGCCAGCAGTGAGTTCGGGACAGCTTCACCCCTCCACTTT
CDR3aa: CASSEFGTASPLHF

v_gene: TRBV5-1
d_gene: .
abundance: .
j_gene: TRBJ1-6
CDR3nt: TGCGCCAGCAGCTTACACAGCTCCTATAATTCACCCCTCCACTTT
CDR3aa: CASSLHSSYNSPLHF

v_gene: TRBV7-2
d_gene: TRBD1
abundance: .
j_gene: TRBJ2-7
CDR3nt: TGTGCCAGCAGCTATGACAGGGACCGCGAGCAGTACTTC
CDR3aa: CASSYDRDREQYF

v_gene: TRBV18
d_gene: TRBD2
abundance: few
j_gene: TRBJ2-1
CDR3nt: TGTGCCAGCTCGCCCTCTAGCGGGTCTGACAATGAGCAGTTCTTC
CDR3aa: CASSPSSGSDNEQFF

v_gene: TRBV18
d_gene: TRBD1
abundance: few
j_gene: TRBJ2-7
CDR3nt: TGTGCCAGCTCACCCGGGACAGGGTCCCTCGAGCAGTACTTC
CDR3aa: CASSPGTGSLEQYF

v_gene: TRBV9
d_gene: .
abundance: .
j_gene: TRBJ1-1
CDR3nt: TGTGCCAGCAGCGCAACAGGGTTCACTGAAGCTTTCTTT
CDR3aa: CASSATGFTEAFF

v_gene: TRBV7-6
d_gene: .
abundance: .
j_gene: TRBJ2-1
CDR3nt: TGTGCCAGCAGCTTAGAGTGGGAGAATGAGCAGTTCTTC
CDR3aa: CASSLEWENEQFF

v_gene: TRBV6-1
d_gene: .
abundance: .
j_gene: TRBJ1-2
CDR3nt: TGTGCCAGCAGTCCAGGTGGGACAACTAACTATGGCTACACCTTC
CDR3aa: CASSPGGTTNYGYTF

v_gene: TRBV27
d_gene: TRBD2
abundance: once
j_gene: TRBJ2-7
CDR3nt: TGTGCCAGCAGTTTATCAGAACTAGCGGGGGAGAACGAGCAGTACTTC
CDR3aa: CASSLSELAGENEQYF

v_gene: TRBV10-3
d_gene: TRBD2
abundance: .
j_gene: TRBJ2-7
CDR3nt: TGTGCCATCAGTGAACTAGCGGGGGGTTCCTACGAGCAGTACTTC
CDR3aa: CAISELAGGSYEQYF

v_gene: TRBV4-1
d_gene: TRBD1
abundance: .
j_gene: TRBJ1-2
CDR3nt: TGCGCCAGCAAAACCCAGGGGGCCTATGGCTACACCTTC
CDR3aa: CASKTQGAYGYTF

v_gene: TRBV18
d_gene: TRBD1
abundance: .
j_gene: TRBJ1-1
CDR3nt: TGTGCCAGCTCACCAACAGGGGGAGACGCTGAAGCTTTCTTT
CDR3aa: CASSPTGGDAEAFF

v_gene: TRBV20-1
d_gene: .
abundance: .
j_gene: TRBJ2-5
CDR3nt: TGCAGTGCCAGGTTGGAGACCCAGTACTTC
CDR3aa: CSARLETQYF

v_gene: TRBV7-8
d_gene: .
abundance: .
j_gene: TRBJ1-2
CDR3nt: TGTGCCAGCAGCTTAGAGGCGACAGTCTATGGCTACACCTTC
CDR3aa: CASSLEATVYGYTF

v_gene: TRBV19
d_gene: TRBD1
abundance: .
j_gene: TRBJ1-1
CDR3nt: TGTGCCAGTAGGGACAGGGGAGCTGGAGCTTTCTTT
CDR3aa: CASRDRGAGAFF

v_gene: TRBV2
d_gene: .
abundance: once
j_gene: TRBJ1-1
CDR3nt: TGTGCCAGCAGATCTGACATCGCTGAAGCTTTCTTT
CDR3aa: CASRSDIAEAFF

v_gene: TRBV6-6
d_gene: .
abundance: once
j_gene: TRBJ1-3
CDR3nt: TGTGCCACACATTTAGGGGTAGGAAACACCATATATTTT
CDR3aa: CATHLGVGNTIYF

v_gene: TRBV6-6
d_gene: TRBD1
abundance: .
j_gene: TRBJ2-7
CDR3nt: TGTGCCAGCAGTTATGGGGGACAGGCCTACGAGCAGTACTTC
CDR3aa: CASSYGGQAYEQYF

v_gene: TRBV4-1
d_gene: .
abundance: .
j_gene: TRBJ2-3
CDR3nt: TGCGCCAGCAGCCTCCCTAAGGGGCGGCCAAGCACAGATACGCAGTATTTT
CDR3aa: CASSLPKGRPSTDTQYF

v_gene: TRBV27
d_gene: TRBD1
abundance: few
j_gene: TRBJ1-3
CDR3nt: TGTGCCAGCTCCGAGGGGGCTATGTCGGGAAACACCATATATTTT
CDR3aa: CASSEGAMSGNTIYF

v_gene: TRBV7-9
d_gene: .
abundance: .
j_gene: TRBJ2-5
CDR3nt: TGTGCCAGCAGCCGAGGGATGGGAGTCGGGGAGACCCAGTACTTC
CDR3aa: CASSRGMGVGETQYF

v_gene: TRBV7-9
d_gene: TRBD1
abundance: .
j_gene: TRBJ1-4
CDR3nt: TGTGCCAGCAGCTTAGGGGACAGGGGAGGGGAAAAACTGTTTTTT
CDR3aa: CASSLGDRGGEKLFF

v_gene: TRBV7-6
d_gene: .
abundance: .
j_gene: TRBJ1-1
CDR3nt: TGTGCCAGCAGTTATTTGGACCGGGGCACTGAAGCTTTCTTT
CDR3aa: CASSYLDRGTEAFF

v_gene: TRBV30
d_gene: TRBD1
abundance: few
j_gene: TRBJ1-2
CDR3nt: TGTGCCTGGAGCACGGGACAGATGAATGGCTACACCTTC
CDR3aa: CAWSTGQMNGYTF

v_gene: TRBV13
d_gene: .
abundance: .
j_gene: TRBJ2-3
CDR3nt: TGTGCCAGCAGCTTATGGCTAGCAAGAATATATTTT
CDR3aa: CASSLWLARIYF

v_gene: TRBV6-6
d_gene: .
abundance: few
j_gene: TRBJ1-6
CDR3nt: TGTGCCACCGAAACGCGAGTTCTGAATTCACCCCTCCACTTT
CDR3aa: CATETRVLNSPLHF

v_gene: TRBV7-2
d_gene: TRBD1
abundance: few
j_gene: TRBJ2-5
CDR3nt: TGTGCCAGCAGCATTCAGGGGGCCGGAGAGACCCAGTACTTC
CDR3aa: CASSIQGAGETQYF

v_gene: TRBV2
d_gene: .
abundance: .
j_gene: TRBJ1-4
CDR3nt: TGTGCCAGCAGTGAGACGGAGAGAGCAACGCTGTTTTTT
CDR3aa: CASSETERATLFF

v_gene: TRBV29-1
d_gene: TRBD1
abundance: .
j_gene: TRBJ2-7
CDR3nt: TGCAGCGCTGGACAGGGAGTGGAGGAGCAGTACTTC
CDR3aa: CSAGQGVEEQYF

v_gene: TRBV2
d_gene: TRBD2
abundance: .
j_gene: TRBJ2-5
CDR3nt: TGTGCCAGCAGTTTTGGGGTGGCTAGCGGGGGGGAAGAGACCCAGTACTTC
CDR3aa: CASSFGVASGGEETQYF

v_gene: TRBV27
d_gene: .
abundance: .
j_gene: TRBJ1-6
CDR3nt: TGTGCCAGCAGGGTCGGGACATCTTATTCACCCCTCCACTTT
CDR3aa: CASRVGTSYSPLHF

v_gene: TRBV6-5
d_gene: TRBD2
abundance: .
j_gene: TRBJ2-5
CDR3nt: TGTGCCAGCAGACGGACTAGCGGATGGGAGACCCAGTACTTC
CDR3aa: CASRRTSGWETQYF

v_gene: TRBV18
d_gene: TRBD2
abundance: .
j_gene: TRBJ2-2
CDR3nt: TGTGCCAGCTCACTGGTAATAGCGGGGGAACCCACCGGGGAGCTGTTTTTT
CDR3aa: CASSLVIAGEPTGELFF

v_gene: TRBV5-1
d_gene: .
abundance: .
j_gene: TRBJ2-3
CDR3nt: TGCGCCAGCAGCTTGGTCCTGACACGATACACAGATACGCAGTATTTT
CDR3aa: CASSLVLTRYTDTQYF

v_gene: TRBV30
d_gene: .
abundance: .
j_gene: TRBJ2-1
CDR3nt: TGTGCCTGGACGAGTTCGGTCGTTGAGCAGTTCTTC
CDR3aa: CAWTSSVVEQFF

v_gene: TRBV5-4
d_gene: .
abundance: .
j_gene: TRBJ1-2
CDR3nt: TGTGCCAGCAGCTTGGGGTGGGGGGAACGCTATGGCTACACCTTC
CDR3aa: CASSLGWGERYGYTF

v_gene: TRBV2
d_gene: TRBD2
abundance: few
j_gene: TRBJ2-1
CDR3nt: TGTGCCAGCAGGGGGAGACTAGCGGGCCCCAATGAGCAGTTCTTC
CDR3aa: CASRGRLAGPNEQFF

v_gene: TRBV9
d_gene: TRBD1
abundance: .
j_gene: TRBJ2-7
CDR3nt: TGTGCCAGCAGCCCACCGACAGGGGGGGCCTACGAGCAGTACTTC
CDR3aa: CASSPPTGGAYEQYF

v_gene: TRBV18
d_gene: .
abundance: .
j_gene: TRBJ2-3
CDR3nt: TGTGCCAGCTCACCATCATCAGATACGCAGTATTTT
CDR3aa: CASSPSSDTQYF